The 18 T cell receptor beta chains in this list originate from one sample, sequenced in a study of blood T cell repertoires in COVID-19. Repertoires were generated with immunoSEQ multiplex PCR, while TCRdb's copy carries only in-frame clones and drops some. The table includes 250,000 to 300,000 clones, approximately 85% detected once. Input material: peripheral blood. Receptors were obtained from a man aged 45 to 65 with active or convalescent COVID-19.

This clone was observed a single time. This chain connects TRBV2 to TRBJ1-3, with D possibly being TRBD1 (6 bases). Deletions cut 7 bases from V and 8 bases from J, with 18 bases between. The CDR3 sequence is 14 residues long. Germline V gene data show CDR1 as SNHLY and CDR2 as FYNNEI. Here the CDR3 DNA reads TGTGCCAGCATGGGGGTTCGGGGGGGCGACACCATATATTTT. Translating it yields CASMGVRGGDTIYF.

This chain uses TRBV7-2 with TRBJ2-7; possible D gene TRBD1, 6 bases. The V end lost 2 bases, the J end lost 0 bases, and 8 bases lay between the germline ends. This CDR3 comprises 14 residues. Germline CDR1 and CDR2: SGHTA and FQGNSA. This chain's CDR3 is CASSLMGASYEQYF. In DNA form, the CDR3 reads TGTGCCAGCAGCTTAATGGGGGCCTCCTACGAGCAGTACTTC.

The chain couples TRBV4-2 to TRBJ1-5, with D uncertain. This CDR3 is 15 amino acids long. V lost 0 bases and J lost 5, with 11 bases in between. Germline-derived CDR1 and CDR2 are LGHNA and YNFKEQ. The CDR3 bases are TGTGCCAGCAGCCAAGATATATCGGGTTATCAGCCCCAGCATTTT. It yields the protein CASSQDISGYQPQHF.

The chain is built from TRBV28 and TRBJ2-7; 10 bases map to TRBD1. There are 19 residues in the CDR3. Looked up from germline, CDR1 is MDHEN and CDR2 is SYDVKM. Losses at the gene ends were 4 bases for V and 4 bases for J; bases not matched to a gene: 19. The CDR3 is CASSSPSLFRDRGLYEQYF. In DNA, the CDR3 is TGTGCCAGCAGTTCCCCATCCCTCTTCCGGGACAGGGGACTTTACGAGCAGTACTTC.

J is TRBJ2-5 and V is TRBV12-5; 7 bases fit TRBD2. J lost 1 base, V lost 4 bases, and 0 bases had no gene match. Looked up from germline, CDR1 is LGHNT and CDR2 is FRNRAP. This CDR3 comprises 13 residues. The CDR3 is CASGSGGQETQYF. In DNA form, the CDR3 reads TGTGCTAGTGGTTCGGGAGGCCAAGAGACCCAGTACTTC.

In nucleotides, the CDR3 is TGTGCCAGCAGTTCCAAAAGCGGTGAGCCCCAGCATTTT. It yields the protein CASSSKSGEPQHF. V is TRBV12-3 or TRBV12-4 and J is TRBJ1-5; D not certain. CDR3 length equals 13 residues. Between the trimmed V and J ends, which lost 4 bases and 8 bases, there was a span of 12 bases.

The chain employs TRBV11-2 and TRBJ2-3; unclear D gene. CDR3 length: 13 amino acids. Trimming left V 5 bases short and J 5 bases short, with 11 bases between. Germline CDR1 SGHAT, CDR2 FQNNGV. This CDR3 reads CASSPRGGDTQYF. The CDR3 nucleotides are TGTGCCAGCAGCCCCCGAGGTGGAGATACGCAGTATTTT.

The CDR3 loop is CASSFGNRAGDGYTF. Here the CDR3 DNA reads TGCGCCAGCAGCTTTGGTAACAGGGCAGGGGATGGCTACACCTTC. This chain joins TRBV5-1 and TRBJ1-2; TRBD1 might be the D (6 bases). This CDR3 is built from 15 residues. The germline V and J ends were trimmed by 2 bases and 6 bases, with 17 bases remaining between them. The germline V gene encodes CDR1 SGHRS and CDR2 YFSETQ.

For this clone: This sample also contains other DNA sequences that code for the same CDR3. The rearrangement joins TRBV28 to TRBJ2-7, with D uncertain. The CDR3 has 10 amino acids. CDR1 and CDR2 (germline): MDHEN, SYDVKM. V lost 6 bases to trimming and J lost 4 bases, with 4 bases between them. The CDR3 region is CASSRYEQYF. The CDR3 DNA follows: TGTGCCAGCAGCCGGTACGAGCAGTACTTC.

V is TRBV30 and J is TRBJ2-1, with D perhaps TRBD2 (6 bases). The V end lost 3 bases, the J end lost 1 base, and 10 bases lay between the germline ends. The CDR3 has 14 residues. Looked up from germline, CDR1 is GTSNPN and CDR2 is SVGIG (reference sequence). CDR3 region: CAWRKAGSYNEQFF. CDR3 nucleotides: TGTGCCTGGAGAAAAGCGGGTTCCTACAATGAGCAGTTCTTC.

The chain joins TRBV30 to TRBJ2-3; TRBD2 is a possible D gene (5 bases). The V and J ends lost 0 bases and 0 bases respectively, with 13 bases between them. The germline V gene has CDR1 GTSNPN and CDR2 SVGIG (reference sequence). The CDR3 runs 16 residues. For the CDR3, the DNA is TGTGCCTGGAGTGTACGTGGGCGGAGGAGCACAGATACGCAGTATTTT. Its protein is CAWSVRGRRSTDTQYF.

The CDR3 region is CATPLSSANTEAFF. As DNA, the CDR3 is TGTGCCACGCCCTTGTCCAGTGCGAACACTGAAGCTTTCTTT. V and J are TRBV2 and TRBJ1-1; D ambiguous. This CDR3 spans 14 amino acids. Trimming cost V 10 bases and J 1 base, with 16 bases left between them. Germline V gives CDR1 SNHLY, CDR2 FYNNEI. Complete variable domain (other parts from reference TRBV2 and TRBJ1-1): EPEVTQTPSHQVTQMGQEVILRCVPISNHLYFYWYRQILGQKVEFLVSFYNNEISEKSEIFDDQFSVERPDGSNFTLKIRSTKLEDSAMYFCATPLSSANTEAFFGQGTRLTVV.

The chain recombines TRBV7-6 with TRBJ1-5; D gene ambiguous. Trimming removed 1 base at V and 4 bases at J, with 11 bases between. CDR3 length: 15 residues. Germline loops: CDR1 SGHVS, CDR2 FNYEAQ. The CDR3 spells CASSLEADTNQPQHF. The DNA of the CDR3 is TGTGCCAGCAGCTTAGAGGCCGACACGAATCAGCCCCAGCATTTT.

The chain is built from TRBV30 and TRBJ1-5; D not resolved. The germline CDR1 and CDR2 sequences are GTSNPN and SVGIG (reference sequence). The CDR3 is 15 amino acids. V lost 1 base to trimming and J lost 3 bases, with 13 bases between them. CDR3 amino acids: CAWSAGSGFNQPQHF. In nucleotides, the CDR3 is TGTGCCTGGAGTGCCGGGTCGGGGTTCAATCAGCCCCAGCATTTT.

The rearrangement links TRBV5-4 to TRBJ2-1, with D perhaps matching TRBD1 (6 bases). V was pared by 3 bases and J by 0 bases, with 13 bases between. CDR3 length: 16 residues. Germline assignment: CDR1 SGHNT and CDR2 YYREEE (reference sequence). CDR3 coding DNA: TGTGCCAGCAGCTCCAGGGGCGCGATCTCCTACAATGAGCAGTTCTTC. It specifies CASSSRGAISYNEQFF.

The V gene is TRBV2, the J gene TRBJ2-7; TRBD2 is a possible D gene (5 bases). V dropped 4 bases and J dropped 2 bases, with 18 bases sitting between them. Germline V CDR1 and CDR2: SNHLY, FYNNEI. This CDR3 is built from 16 residues. For the CDR3, the DNA is TGTGCCAGCAGTGTCCCGAGGGAAGGAGCGACCTACGAGCAGTACTTC. It codes for CASSVPREGATYEQYF.

The chain couples TRBV9 to TRBJ1-2; 11 positions match TRBD1. V lost 3 bases and J lost 2; bases outside the gene matches: 3. The CDR3 spans 15 residues. The V gene's germline CDR1 is SGDLS and CDR2 YYNGEE. CDR3 sequence: CASSGRDRGNYGYTF. In nucleotides, the CDR3 is TGTGCCAGCAGCGGCCGGGACAGGGGGAACTATGGCTACACCTTC.

The chain carries TRBV5-4 and TRBJ2-5; possible D gene TRBD2, 5 bases. Germline V lookup: CDR1 SGHNT, CDR2 YYREEE (reference sequence). This CDR3 comprises 16 residues. Trimming pared 0 bases from V and 4 bases from J, leaving 16 bases between. The CDR3: CASSLGAGIRGETQYF. CDR3 in DNA: TGTGCCAGCAGCTTGGGGGCGGGCATACGTGGAGAGACCCAGTACTTC.